This TCR beta chain was sequenced for a study of blood T cell repertoires in COVID-19. The protocol was immunoSEQ multiplex PCR, while the TCRdb copy is restricted to in-frame clones and leaves out a portion. Of 60,000 to 85,000 clones listed, about 88% are singletons. V shed 5 bases and J 3 bases; nucleotides not matched to a gene: 2. Germline V gives CDR1 SEHNR, CDR2 FQNEAQ (reference sequence). The CDR3 has 14 amino acids. The gene calls are TRBV7-9 and TRBJ2-7, with 12 bases fitting TRBD2. The source of this sequence is a woman between 50 and 59 years old with active COVID-19. Sequenced input: peripheral blood. DNA for the CDR3: TGTGCCAGCAGCCCTAGCGGGAGGGGCTACGAGCAGTACTTC. The encoded protein is CASSPSGRGYEQYF.